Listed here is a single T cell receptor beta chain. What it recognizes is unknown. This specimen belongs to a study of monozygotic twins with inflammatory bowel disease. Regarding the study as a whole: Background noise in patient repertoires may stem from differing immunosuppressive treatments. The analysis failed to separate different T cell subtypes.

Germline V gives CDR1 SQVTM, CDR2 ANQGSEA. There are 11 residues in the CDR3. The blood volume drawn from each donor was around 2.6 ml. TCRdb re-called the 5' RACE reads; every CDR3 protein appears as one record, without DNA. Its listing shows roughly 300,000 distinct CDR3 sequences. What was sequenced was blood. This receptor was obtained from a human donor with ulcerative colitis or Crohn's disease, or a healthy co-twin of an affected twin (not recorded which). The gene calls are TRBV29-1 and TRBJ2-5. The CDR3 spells CSVEVEETQYF.